Listed below are T cell receptor beta chains from one sample, sequenced in a study of blood T cell repertoires in COVID-19. The protocol was immunoSEQ multiplex PCR, while the TCRdb copy is restricted to in-frame clones and leaves out a portion. The data hold 200,000 to 300,000 clones, with more than 75% observed a single time. The sequenced sample consisted of PBMCs or T cells enriched from blood (not recorded which). The receptors were sampled from a woman aged 40 to 49 with acute COVID-19. The CDR3 runs from the conserved cysteine through the conserved F or W. The order of the fields is D gene, J gene, V gene, clone size, CDR3 protein, CDR3 DNA. D genes are given only for firm matches. Part of the rows lack a size; the others show once, few, many or a class for expanded clones.

d_gene: .; j_gene: TRBJ2-5; v_gene: TRBV5-1; abundance: few; CDR3aa: CASSLRLKETQYF; CDR3nt: TGCGCCAGCAGCCTACGACTGAAAGAGACCCAGTACTTC
d_gene: TRBD1; j_gene: TRBJ2-3; v_gene: TRBV6-1; abundance: .; CDR3aa: CASSARGTGDLTDTQYF; CDR3nt: TGTGCCAGCAGTGCCCGGGGGACAGGGGACCTCACAGATACGCAGTATTTT
d_gene: .; j_gene: TRBJ1-1; v_gene: TRBV19; abundance: .; CDR3aa: CASSMVGGMNTEAFF; CDR3nt: TGTGCCAGTAGTATGGTCGGCGGGATGAACACTGAAGCTTTCTTT
d_gene: .; j_gene: TRBJ2-7; v_gene: TRBV7-9; abundance: .; CDR3aa: CASSQVQALTSYEQYF; CDR3nt: TGTGCCAGCAGCCAGGTGCAGGCCTTGACCTCCTACGAGCAGTACTTC
d_gene: TRBD1; j_gene: TRBJ2-2; v_gene: TRBV7-3; abundance: .; CDR3aa: CASSSQGGKTGELFF; CDR3nt: TGTGCCAGCAGCTCACAGGGGGGTAAAACCGGGGAGCTGTTTTTT
d_gene: TRBD2; j_gene: TRBJ2-5; v_gene: TRBV7-8; abundance: many; CDR3aa: CASSLALAGAGETQYF; CDR3nt: TGTGCCAGCAGCTTAGCTCTAGCGGGAGCAGGGGAGACCCAGTACTTC
d_gene: .; j_gene: TRBJ1-1; v_gene: TRBV6-5; abundance: .; CDR3aa: CASRGAGAMNTEAFF; CDR3nt: TGTGCCAGCAGGGGTGCGGGGGCAATGAACACTGAAGCTTTCTTT
d_gene: .; j_gene: TRBJ1-1; v_gene: TRBV5-1; abundance: few; CDR3aa: CASSLGRPRAEAFF; CDR3nt: TGCGCCAGCAGCTTGGGTCGACCGAGGGCTGAAGCTTTCTTT
d_gene: .; j_gene: TRBJ1-4; v_gene: TRBV2; abundance: once; CDR3aa: CASSEETFNEKLFF; CDR3nt: TGTGCCAGCAGTGAAGAGACATTTAATGAAAAACTGTTTTTT
d_gene: .; j_gene: TRBJ1-2; v_gene: TRBV7-8; abundance: .; CDR3aa: CASMQGRISDGYTF; CDR3nt: TGTGCCAGCATGCAGGGTAGAATTTCCGATGGCTACACCTTC
d_gene: TRBD2; j_gene: TRBJ2-7; v_gene: TRBV9; abundance: once; CDR3aa: CASSVNPGLGYEQYF; CDR3nt: TGTGCCAGCAGCGTGAACCCGGGACTAGGGTACGAGCAGTACTTC
d_gene: .; j_gene: TRBJ1-6; v_gene: TRBV19; abundance: .; CDR3aa: CASSMAGGEALHF; CDR3nt: TGTGCCAGTAGTATGGCCGGGGGGGAGGCCCTCCACTTT
d_gene: .; j_gene: TRBJ2-7; v_gene: TRBV6-5; abundance: .; CDR3aa: CASSGSDFGEQYF; CDR3nt: TGTGCCAGCAGCGGTTCCGACTTTGGGGAGCAGTACTTC
d_gene: .; j_gene: TRBJ1-6; v_gene: TRBV4-1; abundance: .; CDR3aa: CASSQPGGGGNSPLHF; CDR3nt: TGCGCCAGCAGCCAACCCGGGGGAGGGGGGAATTCACCCCTCCACTTT
d_gene: .; j_gene: TRBJ1-1; v_gene: TRBV7-8; abundance: .; CDR3aa: CASSSDRLAFF; CDR3nt: TGTGCCAGCAGCTCTGACAGGCTGGCTTTCTTT
d_gene: TRBD2; j_gene: TRBJ2-7; v_gene: TRBV9; abundance: .; CDR3aa: CASSPRLAGAYEQYF; CDR3nt: TGTGCCAGCAGCCCCCGACTAGCGGGAGCCTACGAGCAGTACTTC
d_gene: TRBD1; j_gene: TRBJ2-7; v_gene: TRBV30; abundance: .; CDR3aa: CAWSVGQGPYEQYF; CDR3nt: TGTGCCTGGAGTGTCGGACAGGGCCCCTACGAGCAGTACTTC
d_gene: .; j_gene: TRBJ2-7; v_gene: TRBV11-2; abundance: .; CDR3aa: CASSPGGYEQYF; CDR3nt: TGTGCCAGCAGCCCTGGGGGGTACGAGCAGTACTTC
d_gene: TRBD1; j_gene: TRBJ2-7; v_gene: TRBV27; abundance: .; CDR3aa: CASSVKGGQTYEQYF; CDR3nt: TGTGCCAGCAGTGTTAAAGGGGGCCAAACCTACGAGCAGTACTTC
d_gene: TRBD2; j_gene: TRBJ2-7; v_gene: TRBV3-1/TRBV3-2; abundance: .; CDR3aa: CASSPKGGTSGSSEQYF; CDR3nt: TGTGCCAGCAGCCCGAAAGGGGGGACTAGCGGGAGTTCCGAGCAGTACTTC
d_gene: .; j_gene: TRBJ1-2; v_gene: TRBV5-1; abundance: .; CDR3aa: CASSIKGVVGYTF; CDR3nt: TGCGCCAGCAGCATAAAGGGGGTGGTTGGCTACACCTTC
d_gene: .; j_gene: TRBJ1-1; v_gene: TRBV5-1; abundance: .; CDR3aa: CASSPGGTADPEAFF; CDR3nt: TGCGCCAGCAGCCCGGGCGGGACCGCTGACCCTGAAGCTTTCTTT
d_gene: .; j_gene: TRBJ1-5; v_gene: TRBV2; abundance: .; CDR3aa: CASSESGYRQPQHF; CDR3nt: TGTGCCAGCAGTGAATCAGGGTATCGTCAGCCCCAGCATTTT
d_gene: TRBD2; j_gene: TRBJ2-5; v_gene: TRBV3-1/TRBV3-2; abundance: .; CDR3aa: CASSQGRTSGTETQYF; CDR3nt: TGTGCCAGCAGCCAAGGTCGAACTAGCGGGACAGAGACCCAGTACTTC
d_gene: TRBD2; j_gene: TRBJ2-1; v_gene: TRBV7-9; abundance: .; CDR3aa: CASSLSGLDANEQFF; CDR3nt: TGTGCCAGCAGCTTATCTGGACTAGATGCCAATGAGCAGTTCTTC
d_gene: .; j_gene: TRBJ2-7; v_gene: TRBV9; abundance: .; CDR3aa: CASSPRGSAIYEQYF; CDR3nt: TGTGCCAGCAGCCCCCGTGGTAGCGCTATCTACGAGCAGTACTTC
d_gene: TRBD2; j_gene: TRBJ2-3; v_gene: TRBV19; abundance: .; CDR3aa: CASSIVAGAGDTQYF; CDR3nt: TGTGCCAGTAGTATAGTAGCGGGGGCGGGAGATACGCAGTATTTT
d_gene: .; j_gene: TRBJ1-2; v_gene: TRBV2; abundance: .; CDR3aa: CASSPAGYGYTF; CDR3nt: TGTGCCAGCAGCCCAGCGGGTTATGGCTACACCTTC
d_gene: .; j_gene: TRBJ1-3; v_gene: TRBV3-1/TRBV3-2; abundance: .; CDR3aa: CASSTRGGVGNTIYF; CDR3nt: TGTGCCAGCAGCACCCGAGGGGGGGTCGGAAACACCATATATTTT
d_gene: TRBD2; j_gene: TRBJ2-1; v_gene: TRBV9; abundance: once; CDR3aa: CASSVDPSGRGDNEQFF; CDR3nt: TGTGCCAGCAGCGTAGACCCTAGCGGGAGGGGGGACAATGAGCAGTTCTTC
d_gene: .; j_gene: TRBJ2-1; v_gene: TRBV11-2; abundance: .; CDR3aa: CASSLGFSGSYNEQFF; CDR3nt: TGTGCCAGCAGCTTAGGGTTTAGCGGATCCTACAATGAGCAGTTCTTC
d_gene: .; j_gene: TRBJ1-5; v_gene: TRBV27; abundance: .; CDR3aa: CASSLTGNQPQHF; CDR3nt: TGTGCCAGCAGTTTAACAGGGAACCAGCCCCAGCATTTT
d_gene: .; j_gene: TRBJ1-3; v_gene: TRBV9; abundance: .; CDR3aa: CASSDSRGIAGNTIYF; CDR3nt: TGTGCCAGCAGTGACTCTAGGGGGATAGCTGGAAACACCATATATTTT
d_gene: TRBD1; j_gene: TRBJ1-1; v_gene: TRBV9; abundance: .; CDR3aa: CASSGGQGWLNTEAFF; CDR3nt: TGTGCCAGCAGCGGAGGACAGGGTTGGTTGAACACTGAAGCTTTCTTT
d_gene: .; j_gene: TRBJ2-7; v_gene: TRBV11-3; abundance: .; CDR3aa: CASSLLGVYEQYF; CDR3nt: TGTGCCAGCAGCTTGCTAGGAGTCTACGAGCAGTACTTC
d_gene: TRBD2; j_gene: TRBJ2-7; v_gene: TRBV20-1; abundance: .; CDR3aa: CSASPTSGREDEQYF; CDR3nt: TGCAGTGCTAGTCCGACTAGCGGGAGGGAGGACGAGCAGTACTTC
d_gene: TRBD1; j_gene: TRBJ1-1; v_gene: TRBV5-6; abundance: .; CDR3aa: CASSLQTGDTEAFF; CDR3nt: TGTGCCAGCAGCTTACAGACAGGGGACACTGAAGCTTTCTTT
d_gene: TRBD2; j_gene: TRBJ2-1; v_gene: TRBV2; abundance: .; CDR3aa: CASSSQGAGGLVAFF; CDR3nt: TGTGCCAGCAGTTCCCAAGGAGCGGGAGGGCTGGTTGCGTTCTTC
d_gene: TRBD2; j_gene: TRBJ2-1; v_gene: TRBV4-2; abundance: .; CDR3aa: CASSQDLSSGLGTYNEQFF; CDR3nt: TGTGCCAGCAGCCAAGATCTCTCTAGCGGGCTTGGCACCTACAATGAGCAGTTCTTC
d_gene: .; j_gene: TRBJ2-3; v_gene: TRBV27; abundance: .; CDR3aa: CASSGIYTDTQYF; CDR3nt: TGTGCCTCGTCGGGAATATACACAGATACGCAGTATTTT
d_gene: TRBD2; j_gene: TRBJ2-1; v_gene: TRBV9; abundance: .; CDR3aa: CASSVGRSGRAHEQFF; CDR3nt: TGTGCCAGCAGCGTAGGTCGTAGCGGGAGGGCCCATGAGCAGTTCTTC
d_gene: .; j_gene: TRBJ2-7; v_gene: TRBV10-2; abundance: .; CDR3aa: CASSTGGPSYEQYF; CDR3nt: TGCGCCAGCAGTACCGGGGGACCATCCTACGAGCAGTACTTC
d_gene: .; j_gene: TRBJ2-1; v_gene: TRBV7-9; abundance: .; CDR3aa: CASSLGLGGYEQFF; CDR3nt: TGTGCCAGCAGCTTAGGTCTAGGAGGCTATGAGCAGTTCTTC